One sample yielded the 29 T cell receptor beta chains listed below, sequenced in a study of Tregs in tolerant kidney transplant recipients. The repertoire was sequenced with immunoSEQ multiplex PCR; TCRdb's copy has only in-frame clones and lacks some. The table includes 100,000 to 150,000 clones, about 91% detected once. Sequences were obtained from CD4+ T cells from blood. All receptors derive from a human donor in good health.

This clone appeared a few times. CDR3 nucleotide sequence: TGTGCCAGCAGTTTATCGAAGGGGGGCTTTAGCAATCAGCCCCAGCATTTT. This codes for CASSLSKGGFSNQPQHF. The chain is built from TRBV27 and TRBJ1-5, with TRBD1 as a possible D gene (6 bases). V was clipped by 0 bases and J by 0 bases, with 12 bases between them. From germline, CDR1 is MNHEY and CDR2 SMNVEV (reference sequence). This CDR3 spans 17 amino acids.

This chain links TRBV6-4 with TRBJ2-1, with TRBD2 matching over 13 bases. V dropped 9 bases and J dropped 8; count of bases not matched to a gene: 13. Per the germline V gene, CDR1 is MRHNA and CDR2 is SNTAGT. The CDR3 is 16 residues long. The CDR3 DNA reads as TGTGCCAGTAAAAATCCGGGACTAGCGGGACTCTATGAGCAGTTCTTC. Protein sequence: CASKNPGLAGLYEQFF.

This chain uses TRBV18 with TRBJ1-1, with 7 positions matching TRBD1. The germline gives CDR1 KGHSH, CDR2 LQKENI. The CDR3 sequence is 14 residues long. V was clipped by 7 bases and J by 5 bases; unmatched bases: 10. CDR3 DNA: TGTGCCAGCTACCTAGACAGGGAGGGGACTGAAGCTTTCTTT. It yields the protein CASYLDREGTEAFF.

The V gene is TRBV29-1, the J gene TRBJ2-2, with D unresolved. CDR1 and CDR2 (germline): SQVTM, ANQGSEA. CDR3 length equals 17 residues. The V end lost 4 bases, the J end lost 0 bases, and 18 bases lay between the germline ends. CDR3 region: CSVGLVVGRPNTGELFF. The CDR3 bases are TGCAGCGTTGGACTTGTGGTCGGTCGTCCGAACACCGGGGAGCTGTTTTTT.

V and J are TRBV5-8 and TRBJ2-5; TRBD1 aligns across 9 bases. In germline, CDR1 is SGHTS, CDR2 YDEGEE. This CDR3 spans 16 amino acids. V was pared by 4 bases and J by 1 base, with 8 bases of the junction left unmatched. In nucleotides, the CDR3 is TGTGCCAGCAGCCACGGGACAGGGAATTTCCAAGAGACCCAGTACTTC. It translates to CASSHGTGNFQETQYF.

The chain is built from TRBV18 and TRBJ2-3; no clear D gene. The CDR3 length is 17 residues. V lost 5 bases and J 2 bases, leaving 20 bases between the germline ends. Germline CDR1 is KGHSH and CDR2 is LQKENI. CDR3 in amino acids: CASSWETLAITTDTQYF. The CDR3 nucleotides are TGTGCCAGCTCATGGGAAACACTTGCAATTACCACAGATACGCAGTATTTT.

V gene TRBV18 combines with J gene TRBJ2-1; perhaps TRBD1 as D (7 bases). Germline V gives CDR1 KGHSH, CDR2 LQKENI. The CDR3 sequence is 15 residues long. Between the trimmed V and J ends, which lost 1 base and 8 bases, there was a span of 15 bases. The CDR3 protein is CASSPQAGGTDEQFF. CDR3 DNA sequence: TGTGCCAGCTCACCACAGGCAGGGGGGACGGATGAGCAGTTCTTC.

A single count supports this clone. The genes are TRBV30 and TRBJ2-2, with unresolved D. CDR1 and CDR2 from the germline V gene are GTSNPN and SVGIG (reference sequence). The CDR3 consists of 13 residues. Trimming pared 0 bases from V and 7 bases from J, leaving 9 bases between. CDR3: CAWSVMTIGELFF. CDR3 DNA: TGTGCCTGGAGTGTAATGACGATCGGGGAGCTGTTTTTT.

The V call is TRBV7-3, the J call TRBJ1-1; D not resolved. CDR1 and CDR2 from the germline V gene are SGHTA and FQGTGA. There are 14 residues in the CDR3. Deletions cut 1 base from V and 4 bases from J, with 10 bases between. CDR3: CASSLRVLGTEAFF. CDR3 DNA: TGTGCCAGCAGCTTAAGGGTATTGGGCACTGAAGCTTTCTTT.

The chain links TRBV5-1 to TRBJ1-1; TRBD1 matches 10 bases. Looked up from germline, CDR1 is SGHRS and CDR2 is YFSETQ. Germline trimming cut 4 bases from V and 11 bases from J; bases unmatched to any gene: 11. The CDR3 sequence is 14 residues long. CDR3 DNA: TGCGCCAGCAGCCCCGGGACAGGGGATGTGTTCGCTTTCTTT. Protein sequence: CASSPGTGDVFAFF.

V gene TRBV6-5 combines with J gene TRBJ2-4, with 10 bases that match TRBD1. The V gene's germline CDR1 is MNHEY and CDR2 SVGAGI. The CDR3 is 15 amino acids. J lost 6 bases, V lost 6 bases, and 8 bases had no gene match. CDR3 residues: CASRSTGGRGNIQYF. DNA of the CDR3: TGTGCCAGCAGGTCGACAGGGGGCCGGGGAAACATTCAGTACTTC.

The CDR3 DNA reads TGTGCCTGTATTACAGGGGGCCTAGCCGGGGCCAACGTCCTGACTTTC. This gives the protein CACITGGLAGANVLTF. The chain combines TRBV30 with TRBJ2-6; 9 positions agree with TRBD1. The trim removed 6 bases at V and 4 bases at J, leaving 10 bases unmatched. The CDR3 consists of 16 residues. The germline CDR1 and CDR2 sequences are GTSNPN and SVGIG (reference sequence). The full variable domain, with the rest looked up from reference TRBV30 and TRBJ2-6, is SQTIHQWPATLVQPVGSPLSLECTVEGTSNPNLYWYRQAAGRGLQLLFYSVGIGQISSEVPQNLSASRPQDRQFILSSKKLLLSDSGFYLCACITGGLAGANVLTFGAGSRLTVL.

The chain carries TRBV7-9 and TRBJ1-6, with a weak D call TRBD1 (6 bases). V was cut by 0 bases and J by 9 bases, with 12 bases left in between. The CDR3 consists of 15 residues. Germline V gives CDR1 SEHNR, CDR2 FQNEAQ (reference sequence). The CDR3 sequence: CASSLAGAGVSPLHF. The CDR3 DNA follows: TGTGCCAGCAGCTTAGCGGGGGCAGGGGTTTCACCCCTCCACTTT.

This chain connects TRBV6-5 to TRBJ2-2; either TRBD1 or TRBD2 may fit D (5 bases each). V lost 4 bases and J 3 bases, leaving 12 bases between the germline ends. Germline values: CDR1 MNHEY, CDR2 SVGAGI. This CDR3 spans 15 amino acids. CDR3 in DNA: TGTGCCAGCAGTTGGGGACGGGATTACACCGGGGAGCTGTTTTTT. This sequence encodes CASSWGRDYTGELFF.

This clone has only one observation. V and J are TRBV9 and TRBJ2-3, with D unclear. The ends were cut back, 0 bases at V and 2 bases at J, with 7 bases in the middle. The germline V gene encodes CDR1 SGDLS and CDR2 YYNGEE. This CDR3 is 14 amino acids long. The CDR3 is CASSVGTPTDTQYF. In DNA, the CDR3 is TGTGCCAGCAGCGTAGGGACCCCCACAGATACGCAGTATTTT.

The rearrangement uses TRBV19 and TRBJ2-1; no reliable D call. The V gene lost 0 bases and the J gene lost 9 bases, with 12 bases spanning the gap. The germline V gene has CDR1 LNHDA and CDR2 SQIVND (reference sequence). The CDR3 contains 14 residues. The CDR3 sequence: CASSIDRRNIEQFF. The CDR3, as DNA: TGTGCCAGTAGTATAGATCGAAGGAATATTGAGCAGTTCTTC.

The gene calls are TRBV18 and TRBJ1-4, with D tentatively TRBD1 (6 bases). The length of the CDR3 is 15 residues. The V gene's germline CDR1 is KGHSH and CDR2 LQKENI. V was shortened by 3 bases and J by 4 bases, with 12 bases between the two germline ends. The DNA for the CDR3 is TGTGCCAGCTCACCCGCGACAGGAGGTAATGAAAAACTGTTTTTT. Its protein product is CASSPATGGNEKLFF.

The gene calls are TRBV5-1 and TRBJ1-4; D ambiguous. Looked up from germline, CDR1 is SGHRS and CDR2 is YFSETQ. The CDR3 has 14 residues. The ends were cut back, 5 bases at V and 3 bases at J, with 11 bases in the middle. The CDR3 region is CASRLSPANEKLFF. In DNA form, the CDR3 reads TGCGCCAGCAGGCTATCCCCGGCTAATGAAAAACTGTTTTTT.

The chain is built from TRBV10-2 and TRBJ1-1; 10 bases align to TRBD1. The CDR3 extends over 14 amino acids. CDR1 WSHSY and CDR2 SAAADI come from the germline V gene. With 6 bases clipped from V and 4 bases from J, the junction kept 5 bases outside the gene matches. The CDR3 DNA reads as TGCGCCAGCAGGCCCAGGACAGGGGGCACTGAAGCTTTCTTT. This sequence encodes CASRPRTGGTEAFF.

Worth noting for this clone: The junction departs from the called germline gene at one end, perhaps through a read error. The chain joins TRBV12-5 to TRBJ1-1; possible D gene TRBD1, 6 bases. In germline, CDR1 is LGHNT, CDR2 FRNRAP. This CDR3 has 15 residues. The CDR3: CASGLGGPMNTEAFF. The CDR3, as DNA: TGTGCTAGTGGCTTGGGGGGGCCAATGAACACTGAAGCTTTCTTT.

The chain links TRBV7-9 to TRBJ2-2; 8 positions agree with TRBD1. Unmatched junction bases numbered 12, after V lost 5 bases and J lost 7 bases. CDR1 and CDR2 from the germline V gene are SEHNR and FQNEAQ (reference sequence). This CDR3 comprises 16 residues. The CDR3 coding sequence is TGTGCCAGCAGCCGTGGACCGGACAGGGAGTACGGGGAGCTGTTTTTT. Translated: CASSRGPDREYGELFF.

The chain links TRBV7-2 to TRBJ2-2; TRBD1 might be the D (5 bases). The CDR3 spans 16 residues. The germline V and J ends were trimmed by 1 base and 0 bases, with 9 bases remaining between them. Germline loops: CDR1 SGHTA, CDR2 FQGNSA. The CDR3 reads CASSLGRVPNTGELFF. In nucleotides, the CDR3 is TGTGCCAGCAGCTTAGGCAGGGTCCCGAACACCGGGGAGCTGTTTTTT. Complete variable domain (other parts from reference TRBV7-2 and TRBJ2-2): GAGVSQSPSNKVTEKGKDVELRCDPISGHTALYWYRQSLGQGLEFLIYFQGNSAPDKSGLPSDRFSAERTGGSVSTLTIQRTQQEDSAVYLCASSLGRVPNTGELFFGEGSRLTVL.

The rearrangement uses TRBV30 and TRBJ2-2; unclear D gene. Germline assignment: CDR1 GTSNPN and CDR2 SVGIG (reference sequence). The CDR3 covers 11 residues. The V gene lost 1 base and the J gene lost 12 bases, with 9 bases spanning the gap. The CDR3 coding sequence is TGTGCCTGGAGTGAGGTGGTTAAGCTGTTTTTT. Translating gives CAWSEVVKLFF.

This chain connects TRBV18 to TRBJ2-5; weak D call: TRBD1 (6 bases). With the DNA end fitting TRBJ2-7 better, the J assignment may be wrong. The germline CDR1 and CDR2 sequences are KGHSH and LQKENI. This CDR3 contains 14 residues. CDR3 sequence reads: CASSPSTGTYEQYF. For the CDR3, the DNA is TGTGCCAGCTCACCATCGACAGGTACCTACGAGCAGTACTTC.

The chain couples TRBV7-9 to TRBJ2-5; 8 bases agree with TRBD2. CDR3 length: 13 amino acids. Germline V gives CDR1 SEHNR, CDR2 FQNEAQ (reference sequence). The trim removed 4 bases at V and 5 bases at J, leaving 3 bases unmatched. The CDR3 spells CASSSAGVETQYF. The DNA of the CDR3 is TGTGCCAGCAGCTCAGCGGGAGTCGAGACCCAGTACTTC.

This chain uses TRBV7-9 with TRBJ1-5; the D gene is possibly TRBD1 (5 bases). Trimming pared 1 base from V and 4 bases from J, leaving 8 bases between. Looked up from germline, CDR1 is SEHNR and CDR2 is FQNEAQ (reference sequence). The CDR3 sequence is 14 residues long. The CDR3 reads CASSLGGPNQPQHF. The CDR3 nucleotides read TGTGCCAGCAGCTTAGGGGGCCCTAATCAGCCCCAGCATTTT.

The chain employs TRBV7-9 and TRBJ2-5, with 12 bases that match TRBD2. CDR1 and CDR2 from the germline V gene are SEHNR and FQNEAQ (reference sequence). The CDR3 loop spans 16 amino acids. The trim removed 1 base at V and 6 bases at J, leaving 6 bases unmatched. The DNA for the CDR3 is TGTGCCAGCAGCTTAGGGACTAGCGGGATTGTAAAGACCCAGTACTTC. It codes for CASSLGTSGIVKTQYF.

The V call is TRBV9, the J call TRBJ2-2, with D possibly TRBD2 on 5 matching bases. The germline V and J ends were trimmed by 1 base and 3 bases, with 10 bases remaining between them. The CDR3 runs to 15 residues. CDR1 SGDLS and CDR2 YYNGEE come from the germline V gene. The CDR3 sequence: CASSVIPRDTGELFF. The DNA of the CDR3 is TGTGCCAGCAGCGTAATCCCGAGGGACACCGGGGAGCTGTTTTTT.

J is TRBJ2-7 and V is TRBV30; tentatively, D is TRBD1 (6 bases). This CDR3 has 12 residues. Trimming pared 3 bases from V and 6 bases from J, leaving 12 bases between. From germline, CDR1 is GTSNPN and CDR2 SVGIG (reference sequence). CDR3 residues: CAWSLTQGEQYF. In DNA form, the CDR3 reads TGTGCCTGGAGCCTCACACAGGGCGAGCAGTACTTC.